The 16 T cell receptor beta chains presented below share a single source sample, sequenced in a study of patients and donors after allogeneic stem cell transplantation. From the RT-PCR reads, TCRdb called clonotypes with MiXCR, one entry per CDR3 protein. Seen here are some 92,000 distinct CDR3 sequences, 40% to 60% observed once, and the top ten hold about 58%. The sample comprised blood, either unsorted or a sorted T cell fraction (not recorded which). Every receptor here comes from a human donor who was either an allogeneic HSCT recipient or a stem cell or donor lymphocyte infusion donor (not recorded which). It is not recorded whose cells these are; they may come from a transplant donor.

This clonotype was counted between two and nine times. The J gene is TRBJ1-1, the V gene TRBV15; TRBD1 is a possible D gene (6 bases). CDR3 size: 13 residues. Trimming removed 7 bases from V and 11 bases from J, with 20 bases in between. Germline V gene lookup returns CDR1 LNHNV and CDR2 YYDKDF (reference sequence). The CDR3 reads CATKTRRGAAAFF. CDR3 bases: TGTGCCACCAAAACTCGACGGGGGGCCGCGGCTTTCTTT.

The CDR3 region has the DNA TGTGCCAGCAGTGAAGGGGGCAGGGGAGTGACAGATACGCAGTATTTT. This codes for CASSEGGRGVTDTQYF. This chain connects TRBV2 to TRBJ2-3; D possibly corresponds to TRBD1 (6 bases). Trimming took off 1 base at V and 3 bases at J, with 14 bases between the two ends. The CDR3 length is 16 residues. Germline loops: CDR1 SNHLY, CDR2 FYNNEI.

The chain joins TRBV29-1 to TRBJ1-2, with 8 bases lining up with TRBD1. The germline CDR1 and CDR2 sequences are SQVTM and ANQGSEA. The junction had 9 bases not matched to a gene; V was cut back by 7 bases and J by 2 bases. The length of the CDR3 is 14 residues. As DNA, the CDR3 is TGCAGCGCCGAGGGGGCAGGGGGCAACTATGGCTACACCTTC. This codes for CSAEGAGGNYGYTF.

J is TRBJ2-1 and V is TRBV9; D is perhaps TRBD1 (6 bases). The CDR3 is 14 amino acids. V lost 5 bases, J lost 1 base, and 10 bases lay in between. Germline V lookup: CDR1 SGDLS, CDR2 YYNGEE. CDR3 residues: CASSDTGSYNEQFF. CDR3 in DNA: TGTGCCAGCAGTGACACAGGGTCCTACAATGAGCAGTTCTTC.

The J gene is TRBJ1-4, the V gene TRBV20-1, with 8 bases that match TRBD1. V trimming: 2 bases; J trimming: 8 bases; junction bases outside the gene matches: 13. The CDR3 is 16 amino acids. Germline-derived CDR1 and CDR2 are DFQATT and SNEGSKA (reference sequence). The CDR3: CSARRRGSGGWEKLFF. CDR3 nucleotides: TGCAGTGCTAGAAGGAGAGGGTCAGGGGGCTGGGAAAAACTGTTTTTT.

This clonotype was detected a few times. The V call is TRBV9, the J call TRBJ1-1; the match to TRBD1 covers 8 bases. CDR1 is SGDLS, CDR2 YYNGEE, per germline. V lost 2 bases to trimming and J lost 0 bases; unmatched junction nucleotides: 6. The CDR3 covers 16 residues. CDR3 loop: CASSVGTGVMNTEAFF. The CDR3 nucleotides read TGTGCCAGCAGCGTCGGGACAGGTGTGATGAACACTGAAGCTTTCTTT.

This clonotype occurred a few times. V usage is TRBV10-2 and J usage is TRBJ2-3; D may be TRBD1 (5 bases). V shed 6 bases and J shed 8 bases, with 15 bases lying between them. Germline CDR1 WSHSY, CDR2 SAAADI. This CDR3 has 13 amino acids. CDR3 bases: TGCGCCAGCAGACCGACTGTTAGGGGTACGCAGTATTTT. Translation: CASRPTVRGTQYF.

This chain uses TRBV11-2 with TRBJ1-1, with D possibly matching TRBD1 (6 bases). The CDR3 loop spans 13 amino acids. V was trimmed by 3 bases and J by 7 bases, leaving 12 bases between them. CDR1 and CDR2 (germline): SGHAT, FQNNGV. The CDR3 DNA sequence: TGTGCCAGCAGCTTCTTCGGGGGCCGTGAAGCTTTCTTT. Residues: CASSFFGGREAFF. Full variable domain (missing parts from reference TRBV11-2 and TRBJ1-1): EAGVAQSPRYKIIEKRQSVAFWCNPISGHATLYWYQQILGQGPKLLIQFQNNGVVDDSQLPKDRFSAERLKGVDSTLKIQPAKLEDSAVYLCASSFFGGREAFFGQGTRLTVV.

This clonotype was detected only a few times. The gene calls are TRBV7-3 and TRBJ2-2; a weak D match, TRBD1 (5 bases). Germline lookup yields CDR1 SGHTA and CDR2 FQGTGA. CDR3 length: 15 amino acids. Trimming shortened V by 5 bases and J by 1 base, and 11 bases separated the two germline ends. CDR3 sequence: CASSPITGNTGELFF. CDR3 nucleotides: TGTGCCAGCAGCCCCATTACAGGGAACACCGGGGAGCTGTTTTTT. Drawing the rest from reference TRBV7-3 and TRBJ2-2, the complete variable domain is GAGVSQTPSNKVTEKGKYVELRCDPISGHTALYWYRQSLGQGPEFLIYFQGTGAADDSGLPNDRFFAVRPEGSVSTLKIQRTERGDSAVYLCASSPITGNTGELFFGEGSRLTVL.

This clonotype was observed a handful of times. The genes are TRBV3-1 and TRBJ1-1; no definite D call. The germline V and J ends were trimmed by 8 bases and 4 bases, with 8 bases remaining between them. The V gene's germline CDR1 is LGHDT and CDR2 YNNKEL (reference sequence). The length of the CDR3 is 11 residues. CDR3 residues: CASARGTEAFF. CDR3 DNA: TGTGCCAGCGCCAGAGGCACTGAAGCTTTCTTT.

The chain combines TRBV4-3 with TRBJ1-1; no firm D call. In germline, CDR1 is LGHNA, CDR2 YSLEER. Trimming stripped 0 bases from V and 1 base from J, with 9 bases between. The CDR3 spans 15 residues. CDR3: CASSQDWQTNTEAFF. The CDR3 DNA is TGCGCCAGCAGCCAAGACTGGCAGACGAACACTGAAGCTTTCTTT.

The CDR3 bases are TGTGCCAGTAGAACCGTCTTGAACACTGAAGCTTTCTTT. Translation: CASRTVLNTEAFF. The chain links TRBV19 to TRBJ1-1; no reliable D call. Germline V gives CDR1 LNHDA, CDR2 SQIVND (reference sequence). V gave up 6 bases and J gave up 0 bases, with 8 bases separating them. This CDR3 has 13 residues.

CDR3 bases: TGTGCCAGCAGTACTCTCCCAGGGAACTATGGCTACACCTTC. Encoded protein: CASSTLPGNYGYTF. The gene calls are TRBV6-6 and TRBJ1-2, with D perhaps TRBD1 (5 bases). The V end lost 5 bases, the J end lost 2 bases, and 12 bases lay between the germline ends. This CDR3 contains 14 residues. Germline CDR1 and CDR2: MNHNY and SVGAGI (reference sequence).

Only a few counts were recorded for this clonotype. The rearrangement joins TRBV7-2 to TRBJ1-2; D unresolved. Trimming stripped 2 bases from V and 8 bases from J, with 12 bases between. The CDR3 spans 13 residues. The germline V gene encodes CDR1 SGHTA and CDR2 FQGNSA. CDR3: CASSLSEGLGYTF. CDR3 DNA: TGTGCCAGCAGCTTATCGGAAGGGCTAGGCTACACCTTC.

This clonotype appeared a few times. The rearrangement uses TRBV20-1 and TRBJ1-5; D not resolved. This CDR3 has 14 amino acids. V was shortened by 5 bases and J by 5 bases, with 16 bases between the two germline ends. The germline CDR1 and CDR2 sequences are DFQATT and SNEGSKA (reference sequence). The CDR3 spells CSASRPWEYQPQHF. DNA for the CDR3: TGCAGTGCTTCGAGACCCTGGGAGTATCAGCCCCAGCATTTT.

CDR3 in DNA: TGTGCCAGCAGTCCTACCTTCAGGACGTCTTGGAGCACAGATACGCAGTATTTT. This encodes CASSPTFRTSWSTDTQYF. This rearrangement joins TRBV6-5 to TRBJ2-3; no reliable D call. V gave up 5 bases and J gave up 0 bases, with 21 bases separating them. The V gene's germline CDR1 is MNHEY and CDR2 SVGAGI. The CDR3 is 18 residues long.